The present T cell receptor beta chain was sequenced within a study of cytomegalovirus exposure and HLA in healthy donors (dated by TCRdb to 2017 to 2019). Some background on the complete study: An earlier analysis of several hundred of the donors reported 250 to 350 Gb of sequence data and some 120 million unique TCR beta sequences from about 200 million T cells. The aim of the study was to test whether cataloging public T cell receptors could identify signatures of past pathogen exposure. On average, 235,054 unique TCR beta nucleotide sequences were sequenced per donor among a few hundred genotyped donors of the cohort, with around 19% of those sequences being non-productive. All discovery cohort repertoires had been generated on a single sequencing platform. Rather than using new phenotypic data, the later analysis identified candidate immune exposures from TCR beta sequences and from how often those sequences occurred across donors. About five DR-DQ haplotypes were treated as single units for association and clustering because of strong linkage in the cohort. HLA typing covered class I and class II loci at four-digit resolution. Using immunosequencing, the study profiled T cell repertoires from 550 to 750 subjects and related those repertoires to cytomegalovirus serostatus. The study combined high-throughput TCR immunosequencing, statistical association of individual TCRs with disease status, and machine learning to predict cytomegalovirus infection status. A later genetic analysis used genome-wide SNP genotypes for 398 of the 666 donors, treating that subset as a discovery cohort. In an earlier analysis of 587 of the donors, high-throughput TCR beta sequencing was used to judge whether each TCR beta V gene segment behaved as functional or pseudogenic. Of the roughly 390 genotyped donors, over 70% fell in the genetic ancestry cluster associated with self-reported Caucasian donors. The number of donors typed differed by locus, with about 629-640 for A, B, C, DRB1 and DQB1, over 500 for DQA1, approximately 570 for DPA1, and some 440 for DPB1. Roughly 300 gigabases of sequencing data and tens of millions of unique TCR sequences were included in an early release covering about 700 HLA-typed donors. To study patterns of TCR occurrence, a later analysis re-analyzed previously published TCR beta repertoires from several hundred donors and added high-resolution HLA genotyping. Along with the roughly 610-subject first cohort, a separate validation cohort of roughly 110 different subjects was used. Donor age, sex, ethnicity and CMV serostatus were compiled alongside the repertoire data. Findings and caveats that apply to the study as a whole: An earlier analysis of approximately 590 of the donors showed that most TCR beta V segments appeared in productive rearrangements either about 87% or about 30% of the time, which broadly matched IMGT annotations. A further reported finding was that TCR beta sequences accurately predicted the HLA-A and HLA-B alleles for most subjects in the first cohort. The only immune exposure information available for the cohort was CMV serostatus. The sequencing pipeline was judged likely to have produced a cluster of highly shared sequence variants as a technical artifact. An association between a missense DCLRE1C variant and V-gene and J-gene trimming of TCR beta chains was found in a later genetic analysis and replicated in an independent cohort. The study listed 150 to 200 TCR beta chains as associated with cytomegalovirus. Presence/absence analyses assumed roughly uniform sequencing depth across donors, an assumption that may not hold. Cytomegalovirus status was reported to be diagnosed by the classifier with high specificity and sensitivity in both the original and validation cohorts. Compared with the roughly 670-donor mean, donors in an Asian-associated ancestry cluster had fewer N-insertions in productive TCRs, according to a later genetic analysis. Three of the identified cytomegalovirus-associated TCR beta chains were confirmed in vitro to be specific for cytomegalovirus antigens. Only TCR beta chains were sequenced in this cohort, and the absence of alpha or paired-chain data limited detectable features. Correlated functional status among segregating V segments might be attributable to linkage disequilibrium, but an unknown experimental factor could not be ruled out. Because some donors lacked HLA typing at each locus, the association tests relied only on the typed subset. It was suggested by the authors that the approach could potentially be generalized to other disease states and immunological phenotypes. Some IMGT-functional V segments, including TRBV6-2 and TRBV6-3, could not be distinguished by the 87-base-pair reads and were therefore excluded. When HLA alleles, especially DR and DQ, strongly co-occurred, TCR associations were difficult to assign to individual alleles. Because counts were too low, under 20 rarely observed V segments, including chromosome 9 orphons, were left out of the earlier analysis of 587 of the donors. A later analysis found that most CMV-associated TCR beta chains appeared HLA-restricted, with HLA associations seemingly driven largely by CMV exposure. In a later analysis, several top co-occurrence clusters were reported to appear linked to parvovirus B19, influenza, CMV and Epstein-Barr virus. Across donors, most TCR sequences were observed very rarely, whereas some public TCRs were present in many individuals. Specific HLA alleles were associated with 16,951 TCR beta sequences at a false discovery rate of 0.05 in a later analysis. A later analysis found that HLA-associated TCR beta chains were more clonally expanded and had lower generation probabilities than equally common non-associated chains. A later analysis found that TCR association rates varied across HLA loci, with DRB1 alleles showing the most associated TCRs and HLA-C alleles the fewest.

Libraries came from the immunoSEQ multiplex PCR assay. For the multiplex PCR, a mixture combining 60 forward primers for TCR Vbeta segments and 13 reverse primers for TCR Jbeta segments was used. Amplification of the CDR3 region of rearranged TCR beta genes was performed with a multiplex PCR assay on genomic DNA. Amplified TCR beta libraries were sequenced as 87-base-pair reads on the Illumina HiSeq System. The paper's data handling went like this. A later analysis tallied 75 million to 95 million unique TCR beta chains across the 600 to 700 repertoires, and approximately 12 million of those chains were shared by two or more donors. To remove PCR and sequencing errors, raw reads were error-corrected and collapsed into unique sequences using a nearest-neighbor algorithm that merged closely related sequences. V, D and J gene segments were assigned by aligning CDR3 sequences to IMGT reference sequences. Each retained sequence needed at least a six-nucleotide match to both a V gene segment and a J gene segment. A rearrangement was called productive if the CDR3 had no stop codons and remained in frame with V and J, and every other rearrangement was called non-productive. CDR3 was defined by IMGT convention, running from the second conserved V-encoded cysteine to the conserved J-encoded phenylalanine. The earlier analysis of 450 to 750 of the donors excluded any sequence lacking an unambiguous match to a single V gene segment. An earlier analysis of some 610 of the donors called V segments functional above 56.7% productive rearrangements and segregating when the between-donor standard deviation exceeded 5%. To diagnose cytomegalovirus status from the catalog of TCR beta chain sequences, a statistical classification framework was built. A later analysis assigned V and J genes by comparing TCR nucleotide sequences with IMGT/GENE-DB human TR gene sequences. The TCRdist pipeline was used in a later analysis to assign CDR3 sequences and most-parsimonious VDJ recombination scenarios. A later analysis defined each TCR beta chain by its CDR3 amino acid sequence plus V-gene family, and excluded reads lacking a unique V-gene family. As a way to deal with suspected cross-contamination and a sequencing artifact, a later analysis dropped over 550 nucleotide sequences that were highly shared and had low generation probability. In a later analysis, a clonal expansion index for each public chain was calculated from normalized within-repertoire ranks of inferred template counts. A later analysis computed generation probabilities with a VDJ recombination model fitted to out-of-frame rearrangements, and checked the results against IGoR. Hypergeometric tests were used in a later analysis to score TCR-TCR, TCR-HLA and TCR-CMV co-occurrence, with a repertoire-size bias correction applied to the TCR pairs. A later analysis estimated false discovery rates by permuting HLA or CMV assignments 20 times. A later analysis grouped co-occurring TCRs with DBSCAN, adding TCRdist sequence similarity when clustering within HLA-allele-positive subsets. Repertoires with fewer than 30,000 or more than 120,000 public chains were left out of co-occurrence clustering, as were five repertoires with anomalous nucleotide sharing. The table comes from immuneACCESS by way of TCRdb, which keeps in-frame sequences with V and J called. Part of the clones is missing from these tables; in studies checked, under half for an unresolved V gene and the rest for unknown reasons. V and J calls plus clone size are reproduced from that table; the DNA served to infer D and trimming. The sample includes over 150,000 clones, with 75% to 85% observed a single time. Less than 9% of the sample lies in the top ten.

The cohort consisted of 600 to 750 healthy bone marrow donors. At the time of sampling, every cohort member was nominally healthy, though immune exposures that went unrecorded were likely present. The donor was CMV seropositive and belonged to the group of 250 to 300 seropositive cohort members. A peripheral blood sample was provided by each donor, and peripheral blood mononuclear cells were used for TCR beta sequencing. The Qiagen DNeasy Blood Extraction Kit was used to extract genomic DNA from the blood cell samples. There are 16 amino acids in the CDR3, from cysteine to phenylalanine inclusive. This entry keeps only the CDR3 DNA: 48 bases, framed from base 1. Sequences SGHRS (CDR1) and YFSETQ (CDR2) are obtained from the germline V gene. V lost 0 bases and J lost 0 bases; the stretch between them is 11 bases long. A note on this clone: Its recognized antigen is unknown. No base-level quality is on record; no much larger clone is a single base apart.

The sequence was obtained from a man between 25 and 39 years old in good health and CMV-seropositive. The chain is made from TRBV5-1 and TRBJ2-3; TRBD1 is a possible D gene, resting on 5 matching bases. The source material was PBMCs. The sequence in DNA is TGCGCCAGCAGCTTGGAAGGGGTGGGTAGCACAGATACGCAGTATTTT. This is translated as CASSLEGVGSTDTQYF.